Presented here are 13 T cell receptor beta chains from one specimen sequenced in a study of cytomegalovirus exposure and HLA in healthy donors. The PCR contained 60 Vbeta and 13 Jbeta primers. Profiling relied on immunoSEQ multiplex PCR, and the TCRdb table lists in-frame clones only, not all of them. The sample gives some 150,000 clones, 65% to 85% of which show up once; roughly 4.2% is in the top ten. The sequencing input was PBMCs. The receptor source for this set is a male donor in good health and CMV-seronegative.

Worth noting for this clone: Germline and junction disagree at one end, which may indicate a read error. The chain is built from TRBV7-6 and TRBJ2-6; maybe TRBD1 (5 bases). The length of the CDR3 is 15 residues. Per germline, CDR1 SGHVS and CDR2 FNYEAQ. The CDR3 loop is CASSKGPSGANGLTF. The CDR3 nucleotides are TGTGCCAGCAGCAAGGGGCCCTCTGGGGCCAACGGCCTGACTTTC. The complete variable domain, with remaining parts taken from reference TRBV7-6 and TRBJ2-6, reads GAGVSQSPRYKVTKRGQDVALRCDPISGHVSLYWYRQALGQGPEFLTYFNYEAQQDKSGLPNDRFSAERPEGSISTLTIQRTEQRDSAMYRCASSKGPSGANGLTFGAGSRLTVL.

V gene TRBV27 combines with J gene TRBJ1-2, with 9 bases identical to TRBD1. CDR3 length equals 13 residues. The germline CDR1 and CDR2 sequences are MNHEY and SMNVEV (reference sequence). The J segment lost 6 bases and the V segment lost 5 bases, leaving 4 bases of the junction unmatched. CDR3 amino acids: CASSPRTGDGYTF. For the CDR3, the DNA is TGTGCCAGCAGTCCTCGGACAGGGGATGGCTACACCTTC.

This chain uses TRBV7-2 with TRBJ1-2; no reliable D call. The length of the CDR3 is 13 residues. Trimming pared 5 bases from V and 9 bases from J, leaving 16 bases between. CDR1 SGHTA and CDR2 FQGNSA come from the germline V gene. In DNA, the CDR3 is TGTGCCAGCAGCACCCCGGGTCAGAGGAGCTACACCTTC. Residues: CASSTPGQRSYTF.

The rearrangement links TRBV7-9 to TRBJ1-2, with TRBD1 matching 10 bases. Unmatched junction bases numbered 5, after V lost 3 bases and J lost 4 bases. The germline gives CDR1 SEHNR, CDR2 FQNEAQ (reference sequence). The CDR3 is 15 amino acids. The CDR3 sequence is CASSFGQGGGYGYTF. CDR3 bases: TGTGCCAGCAGCTTTGGACAGGGGGGAGGCTATGGCTACACCTTC.

This chain joins TRBV5-1 and TRBJ2-7; D gene uncertain. The CDR3 sequence is 13 residues long. Germline CDR1 SGHRS, CDR2 YFSETQ. Trimming removed 1 base at V and 5 bases at J, with 10 bases between. The CDR3 loop reads CASSLLLSDEQYF. CDR3 nucleotides: TGCGCCAGCAGCTTGTTACTTAGTGACGAGCAGTACTTC.

The V and J genes are TRBV10-2 and TRBJ1-3; D possibly corresponds to TRBD1 (6 bases). V dropped 4 bases and J dropped 3 bases, with 13 bases sitting between them. From germline, CDR1 is WSHSY and CDR2 SAAADI. The CDR3 totals 15 residues. This CDR3 is CASSGKQGYGNTIYF. In DNA form, the CDR3 reads TGCGCCAGCAGTGGAAAACAGGGCTATGGAAACACCATATATTTT.

The genes are TRBV7-3 and TRBJ2-3; 8 bases map to TRBD1. Germline V CDR1 and CDR2: SGHTA, FQGTGA. The CDR3 covers 14 residues. J lost 5 bases, V lost 5 bases, and 6 bases had no gene match. The CDR3 loop reads CASSLDRERDTQYF. CDR3 in DNA: TGTGCCAGCAGCCTGGACAGGGAAAGAGATACGCAGTATTTT.

The gene calls are TRBV5-1 and TRBJ1-4; TRBD1 matches at 9 bases. Germline values: CDR1 SGHRS, CDR2 YFSETQ. The CDR3 is 15 amino acids. Trimming at V came to 4 bases and at J to 5 bases, leaving 6 bases not matched to a gene. The CDR3 spells CASSVQGTGNEKLFF. CDR3 nucleotides: TGCGCCAGCAGCGTGCAAGGGACAGGGAATGAAAAACTGTTTTTT.

This clone was recorded a few times. The chain carries TRBV6-5 and TRBJ1-5, with TRBD1 as a possible D gene (5 bases). This CDR3 region has 13 residues. From germline, CDR1 is MNHEY and CDR2 SVGAGI. The V and J ends lost 8 bases and 4 bases respectively, with 12 bases between them. The CDR3 sequence is CASGGTDNQPQHF. CDR3 in DNA: TGTGCCAGCGGGGGGACGGATAATCAGCCCCAGCATTTT.

This clone was observed a few times. The V call is TRBV5-5, the J call TRBJ1-1, with D maybe TRBD1 (5 bases). The germline V gene encodes CDR1 SGHKS and CDR2 YYEKEE (reference sequence). The CDR3 has 13 amino acids. Trimming cost V 5 bases and J 7 bases, with 15 bases left between them. The CDR3 coding sequence is TGTGCCAGCAGTGGTAAGGGGCATGGTGAAGCTTTCTTT. Protein: CASSGKGHGEAFF.

This clone was seen only once. J is TRBJ2-5 and V is TRBV27; no firm D call. The J call may not be correct, given that the DNA end is closer to TRBJ2-7. Germline V gene data show CDR1 as MNHEY and CDR2 as SMNVEV (reference sequence). The CDR3 contains 15 residues. CDR3 in amino acids: CASSLTGSSIYEQYF. CDR3 sequence (DNA): TGTGCCAGCAGTTTAACTGGGTCTAGTATCTACGAGCAGTACTTC.

The chain uses TRBV6-6 and TRBJ2-1; D gene ambiguous. The length of the CDR3 is 14 residues. The V end lost 5 bases, the J end lost 4 bases, and 12 bases lay between the germline ends. CDR1 is MNHNY and CDR2 is SVGAGI in the germline V gene (reference sequence). The CDR3 DNA follows: TGTGCCAGCAGTACACGGTTCGGGTACAATGAGCAGTTCTTC. Translating it yields CASSTRFGYNEQFF.

In the case of this clone: Mismatch with germline at one junction end may stem from a read error. The genes are TRBV7-7 and TRBJ2-5, with D possibly TRBD1 on 5 matching bases. The end of the DNA aligns better with TRBJ2-7, so the J call may be wrong. The CDR3 covers 13 residues. Germline V lookup: CDR1 SSHAT, CDR2 FNYEAQ (reference sequence). CDR3 nucleotides: TGTGCTAGCAGCTTAGCCGACAGCTACGAGCAGTACTTC. Protein: CASSLADSYEQYF.